The 6 T cell receptor beta chains below come from one sample, sequenced in a study of blood T cell repertoires in COVID-19. Method: immunoSEQ multiplex PCR; TCRdb's copy keeps in-frame clones and lacks some. The data hold over 250,000 clones, with 75% to 90% observed a single time. Sequencing was done on a sample of peripheral blood. The receptors derive from a woman aged 40 to 50 who had recovered from COVID-19.

This chain uses TRBV3-1 (or the pseudogene TRBV3-2) with TRBJ2-5; 13 nucleotides match TRBD2. V trimming: 5 bases; J trimming: 1 base; junction bases outside the gene matches: 4. There are 16 residues in the CDR3. CDR1 and CDR2 (germline): LGHDT, YNNKEL (reference sequence). The CDR3 is CASSSWTSGGQETQYF. The CDR3 DNA sequence: TGTGCCAGCAGCTCCTGGACTAGCGGGGGCCAAGAGACCCAGTACTTC.

V gene TRBV11-3 combines with J gene TRBJ1-6; TRBD1 is a possible D gene (5 bases). CDR1 is SGHNT, CDR2 YENEEA, per germline. The CDR3 sequence is 15 residues long. V lost 5 bases, J lost 5 bases, and 13 bases lay in between. The CDR3 loop is CASSLGGDHNSPLHF. The DNA for the CDR3 is TGTGCCAGCAGCCTCGGGGGGGACCATAATTCACCCCTCCACTTT.

The chain recombines TRBV4-1 with TRBJ2-2, with no clear D. Per germline, CDR1 MGHRA and CDR2 YSYEKL. V was pared by 4 bases and J by 2 bases, with 11 bases between. This CDR3 has 15 amino acids. As DNA, the CDR3 is TGCGCCAGCAGCCCGCACTCTCATAACACCGGGGAGCTGTTTTTT. Translating gives CASSPHSHNTGELFF.

The chain is built from TRBV7-9 and TRBJ1-1; D is possibly TRBD1 (5 bases). V was trimmed by 2 bases and J by 2 bases, leaving 12 bases between them. Per germline, CDR1 SEHNR and CDR2 FQNEAQ (reference sequence). The CDR3 is made up of 15 amino acids. The CDR3 loop is CASSLPQGFNTEAFF. The CDR3 DNA follows: TGTGCCAGCAGCTTACCTCAGGGATTCAACACTGAAGCTTTCTTT. The variable domain in full, with the rest retrieved from reference TRBV7-9 and TRBJ1-1, is DTGVSQNPRHKITKRGQNVTFRCDPISEHNRLYWYRQTLGQGPEFLTYFQNEAQLEKSRLLSDRFSAERPKGSFSTLEIQRTEQGDSAMYLCASSLPQGFNTEAFFGQGTRLTVV.

The chain couples TRBV6-6 to TRBJ1-3, with TRBD1 matching 8 bases. V gave up 6 bases and J gave up 5 bases; unmatched junction bases: 9. This CDR3 has 15 residues. The germline CDR1 and CDR2 sequences are MNHNY and SVGAGI (reference sequence). This CDR3 is CASSLDRGTRNTIYF. CDR3 coding DNA: TGTGCCAGCAGCCTCGACAGGGGAACAAGAAACACCATATATTTT.

The chain joins TRBV27 to TRBJ1-2, with D unclear. CDR1 is MNHEY and CDR2 is SMNVEV in the germline V gene (reference sequence). Trimming cost V 3 bases and J 8 bases, with 13 bases left between them. This CDR3 is 13 amino acids long. The CDR3 region is CASSLSLTEGYTF. CDR3 sequence (DNA): TGTGCCAGCAGTTTGTCTCTAACCGAAGGCTACACCTTC.